The 7 T cell receptor beta chains below come from one sample, sequenced in a study of T-cell reconstitution after alpha-beta-depleted transplantation in children. The library targeted TCRbeta and was prepared with unique molecular identifiers. TCRdb redid the calling of the PCR reads with MiXCR, one entry per CDR3 protein. The sample carries approximately 520,000 distinct CDR3 sequences, 30% to 35% recorded once. The sequencing here drew on PBMCs from the stem cell graft donor, taken from the stem cell graft. The source of these receptors is a human donor who donated a stem cell graft to a child with aplastic anemia.

This clonotype was recorded a few times. This rearrangement joins TRBV6-5 to TRBJ1-6; D uncertain. The CDR3 runs to 15 residues. Germline V gene lookup returns CDR1 MNHEY and CDR2 SVGAGI. Trimming stripped 4 bases from V and 9 bases from J, with 16 bases between. This chain's CDR3 is CASSFRPDRGSPLHF. Here the CDR3 DNA reads TGTGCCAGCAGTTTCAGGCCCGACCGGGGTTCACCCCTCCACTTT.

This clonotype appeared a few times. The chain links TRBV5-1 to TRBJ1-2; 9 bases map to TRBD1. Looked up from germline, CDR1 is SGHRS and CDR2 is YFSETQ. The CDR3 extends over 14 amino acids. V lost 5 bases to trimming and J lost 7 bases; unmatched junction nucleotides: 9. This CDR3 reads CASSEDGTGSGYTF. CDR3 DNA: TGCGCCAGCAGTGAAGATGGGACAGGGAGTGGCTACACCTTC.

The chain couples TRBV3-1 to TRBJ2-2, with 11 bases aligning to TRBD1. Germline V gene data show CDR1 as LGHDT and CDR2 as YNNKEL (reference sequence). CDR3 length equals 16 residues. Trimming cost V 6 bases and J 5 bases; bases outside gene matches: 8. The chain's CDR3 is CASRSTGTGGTGELFF. In nucleotides, the CDR3 is TGTGCCAGCAGGTCAACCGGGACAGGGGGAACCGGGGAGCTGTTTTTT.

The J gene is TRBJ2-3, the V gene TRBV4-3; no firm D call. The V and J ends lost 8 bases and 1 base respectively, with 10 bases between them. The germline V gene has CDR1 LGHNA and CDR2 YSLEER. This CDR3 is 13 amino acids long. CDR3 protein: CASARLRTDTQYF. CDR3 nucleotide sequence: TGCGCCAGCGCTCGGCTACGCACAGATACGCAGTATTTT.

V gene TRBV18 combines with J gene TRBJ2-1, with 11 bases fitting TRBD2. From germline, CDR1 is KGHSH and CDR2 LQKENI. CDR3 length: 17 residues. The trim removed 5 bases at V and 6 bases at J, leaving 12 bases unmatched. This CDR3 reads CASSLLAGVLGSNEQFF. The CDR3 DNA reads TGTGCCAGCTCATTACTAGCGGGAGTTTTGGGCAGCAATGAGCAGTTCTTC.

The chain has TRBV12-3 or TRBV12-4 and TRBJ2-4, with 8 bases that match TRBD2. The CDR3 loop spans 16 amino acids. V was clipped by 6 bases and J by 0 bases; unmatched bases: 7. This CDR3 reads CASSPSGGLAKNIQYF. CDR3 nucleotides: TGTGCCAGCAGCCCAAGCGGGGGACTAGCCAAAAACATTCAGTACTTC.

The chain couples TRBV28 to TRBJ2-1, with D unresolved. With 6 bases removed from V and 1 base from J, the gap between germline ends came to 13 bases. The germline V gene encodes CDR1 MDHEN and CDR2 SYDVKM. The CDR3 is 15 residues long. This chain's CDR3 is CASRGLVRSYNEQFF. The CDR3 DNA follows: TGTGCCAGCAGGGGATTGGTCAGGTCCTACAATGAGCAGTTCTTC. Complete variable domain (other parts from reference TRBV28 and TRBJ2-1): DVKVTQSSRYLVKRTGEKVFLECVQDMDHENMFWYRQDPGLGLRLIYFSYDVKMKEKGDIPEGYSVSREKKERFSLILESASTNQTSMYLCASRGLVRSYNEQFFGPGTRLTVL.